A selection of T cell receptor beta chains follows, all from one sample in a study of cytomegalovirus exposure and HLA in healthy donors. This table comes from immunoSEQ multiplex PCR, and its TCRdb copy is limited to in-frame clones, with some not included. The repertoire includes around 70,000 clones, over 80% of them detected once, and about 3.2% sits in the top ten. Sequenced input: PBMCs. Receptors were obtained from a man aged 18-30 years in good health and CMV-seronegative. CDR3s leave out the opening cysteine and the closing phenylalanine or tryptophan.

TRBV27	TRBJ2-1	ASSLSLASIYNEQF
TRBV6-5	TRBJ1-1	ASTPRGQFNTEAF
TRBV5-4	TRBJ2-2	ASSSNTGELF
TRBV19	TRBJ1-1	ASSTGQGSAEAF
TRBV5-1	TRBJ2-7	ASSEQGYEQY
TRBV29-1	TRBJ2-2	SVSAGGMGGELF
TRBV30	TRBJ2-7	AWSQKREGPYEQY
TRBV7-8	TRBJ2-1	ASSMVRGLTYNEQF
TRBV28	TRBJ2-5	ASNFWGRGETQY
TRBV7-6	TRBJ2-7	ASSGAEDEQY
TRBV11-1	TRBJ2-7	ASSSPGQGIYEQY
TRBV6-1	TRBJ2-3	ASRRVPDTQY
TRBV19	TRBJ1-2	ASGDRGRYYGYT
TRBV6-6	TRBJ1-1	ASSNRVNTEAF
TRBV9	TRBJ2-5	ASSIGQGETQY
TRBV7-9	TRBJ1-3	ASSLRRQGAGGNTIY
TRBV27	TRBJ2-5	ASSPATKGGETQY
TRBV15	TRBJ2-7	ATSRLYREGEQY
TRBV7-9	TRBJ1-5	ASSPGGQPQH
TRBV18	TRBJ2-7	ASSPQRGADEQY
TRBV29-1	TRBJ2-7	SVEEGQGFRGQY
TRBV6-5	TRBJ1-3	ASSPESGPGNTIY
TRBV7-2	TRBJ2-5	ASSLVRGQETQY
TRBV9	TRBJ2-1	ASSESWLAGGNEQF
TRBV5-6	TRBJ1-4	ASSHDRAGEKLF
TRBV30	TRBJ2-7	AWSPLTGAGEQY
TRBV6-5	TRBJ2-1	ASSGPRQGWNEQF
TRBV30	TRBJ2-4	AWRSNDGRRAENIQY
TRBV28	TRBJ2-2	ASSSLGGPSGTGELF
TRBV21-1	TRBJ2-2	ASSKGTGQWDTGELF
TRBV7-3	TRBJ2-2	ASSRGGGYAGELF
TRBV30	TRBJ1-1	AWSFPVPEAF
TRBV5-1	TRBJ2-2	ASSSGQGLSGELF
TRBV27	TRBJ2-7	ASSLTSGIPIEQY
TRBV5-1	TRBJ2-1	ASSLRDRGAYNEQF
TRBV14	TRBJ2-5	ASSQLGALQETQY
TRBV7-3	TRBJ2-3	ARFPEEY
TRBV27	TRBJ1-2	ASSLGTGNYGYT
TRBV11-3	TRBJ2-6	ASSSTGPGANVLT
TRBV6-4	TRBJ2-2	ASSPTSANTGELF
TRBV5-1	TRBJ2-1	ASSHPTRNEQF
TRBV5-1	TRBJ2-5	ASTFTGGQETQY
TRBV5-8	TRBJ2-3	ASSLGLLRDTQY
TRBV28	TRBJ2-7	ASSSSSGSPTYEQY
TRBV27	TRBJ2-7	ASSPWGGRGGQY
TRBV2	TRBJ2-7	ASMGQGSYEQY
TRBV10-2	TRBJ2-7	ASRAEVEQY
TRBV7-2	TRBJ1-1	ASSLMGLIEAF
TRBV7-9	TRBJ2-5	ASSSQGATQY
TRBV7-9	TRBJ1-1	ASSLYSRGHTEAF
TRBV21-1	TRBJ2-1	ASSKVVTRTSGRAANEQF
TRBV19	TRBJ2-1	ASSTGQGTYNEQF